One and the same sample provided the 22 T cell receptor beta chains below, sequenced in a study of spatial heterogeneity in lung cancer. Study findings and constraints: Tumor mutation count correlated with how many alpha and beta TCRs expanded intratumorally.

No antigens are known for them. Time point specified: sample taken at primary tumor resection. A single record per CDR3 protein comes from TCRdb applying MiXCR to the 5' RACE reads. The sample has over 5,000 distinct CDR3 sequences, 7.8% seen once. Source: lung tumor tissue, taken at surgery. Receptor source: a female donor with early-stage non-small cell lung cancer.

This clonotype was seen ten or more times. The gene calls are TRBV7-2 and TRBJ2-7, with 7 bases aligning to TRBD1. V gave up 5 bases and J gave up 2 bases; unmatched junction bases: 6. Germline CDR1 reads SGHTA; CDR2 reads FQGNSA. CDR3 length: 14 residues. The CDR3 nucleotides are TGTGCCAGCAGCCCTGGGACAGTCCCCTACGAGCAGTACTTC. Amino acid sequence: CASSPGTVPYEQYF.

This clonotype is medium-sized in the sample. The V call is TRBV10-2, the J call TRBJ1-1; possible D gene TRBD1, 5 bases. V was clipped by 8 bases and J by 6 bases, with 10 bases between them. The germline V gene has CDR1 WSHSY and CDR2 SAAADI. The CDR3 sequence is 11 residues long. The chain's CDR3 is CASLQGAEAFF. CDR3 nucleotide sequence: TGCGCCAGCCTACAAGGGGCTGAAGCTTTCTTT.

This clonotype is classed as medium-sized. The rearrangement links TRBV5-4 to TRBJ2-1, with 8 bases fitting TRBD1. CDR3 length: 15 amino acids. CDR1 and CDR2 (germline): SGHNT, YYREEE (reference sequence). V gave up 4 bases and J gave up 5 bases; unmatched junction bases: 8. The CDR3 protein is CASSPPPGQDNEQFF. DNA for the CDR3: TGTGCCAGCAGCCCGCCCCCGGGACAGGACAATGAGCAGTTCTTC.

This clonotype ranks as medium-sized. The genes are TRBV7-2 and TRBJ2-2, with D perhaps matching TRBD2 (6 bases). The CDR3 sequence is 16 residues long. Germline values: CDR1 SGHTA, CDR2 FQGNSA. V dropped 4 bases and J dropped 0 bases, with 12 bases sitting between them. CDR3 residues: CASSSGGSANTGELFF. CDR3 nucleotides: TGTGCCAGCAGCTCCGGGGGATCCGCGAACACCGGGGAGCTGTTTTTT.

This clonotype was recorded a few times. The V gene is TRBV2, the J gene TRBJ1-5, with D perhaps matching TRBD1 (5 bases). Germline values: CDR1 SNHLY, CDR2 FYNNEI. The CDR3 has 13 residues. Trimming stripped 4 bases from V and 4 bases from J, with 8 bases between. The CDR3 loop reads CASSVEGNQPQHF. The CDR3, as DNA: TGTGCCAGCAGTGTTGAGGGGAATCAGCCCCAGCATTTT.

By share of the sample, this clonotype is medium-sized. This rearrangement joins TRBV6-5 to TRBJ1-1; 8 positions agree with TRBD1. V lost 7 bases, J lost 1 base, and 8 bases stayed unmatched. The CDR3 is made up of 15 amino acids. Germline values: CDR1 MNHEY, CDR2 SVGAGI. CDR3: CASTKGGTGNTEAFF. CDR3 sequence (DNA): TGTGCCAGCACTAAGGGGGGGACAGGGAACACTGAAGCTTTCTTT.

This clonotype counts as medium-sized. The chain has TRBV12-3 or TRBV12-4 and TRBJ1-2, with 7 bases lining up with TRBD1. V dropped 3 bases and J dropped 10; count of bases not matched to a gene: 8. The CDR3 consists of 13 residues. The CDR3 bases are TGTGCCAGCAGTTTCAAGCGACAGGGAATCTACACCTTC. This translates into CASSFKRQGIYTF.

There are many counts of this clonotype. The chain carries TRBV27 and TRBJ2-3; D is possibly TRBD1 or TRBD2 (5 bases each). The CDR3 contains 15 residues. V was shortened by 0 bases and J by 1 base, with 8 bases between the two germline ends. Germline V CDR1 and CDR2: MNHEY, SMNVEV (reference sequence). The CDR3 reads CASSLSVGGTDTQYF. CDR3 DNA sequence: TGTGCCAGCAGTTTATCGGTGGGGGGCACAGATACGCAGTATTTT.

Many counts were recorded for this clonotype. The J gene is TRBJ2-5, the V gene TRBV6-1, with D perhaps matching TRBD2 (5 bases). CDR1 and CDR2 (germline): MNHNS, SASEGT. Trimming removed 5 bases at V and 5 bases at J, with 12 bases between. This CDR3 has 13 amino acids. The chain's CDR3 is CASSPTGMETQYF. CDR3 DNA sequence: TGTGCCAGCAGTCCGACGGGAATGGAGACCCAGTACTTC.

In this sample, this clonotype is medium-sized. The chain joins TRBV20-1 to TRBJ1-2; 7 bases align to TRBD1. Germline loops: CDR1 DFQATT, CDR2 SNEGSKA (reference sequence). This CDR3 region has 15 residues. V dropped 0 bases and J dropped 2; count of bases not matched to a gene: 6. CDR3 nucleotide sequence: TGCAGTGCTAGAGAGCAGGGGGTTGACAACTATGGCTACACCTTC. Residues: CSAREQGVDNYGYTF.

The table lists this clonotype with many counts. The rearrangement links TRBV20-1 to TRBJ1-4, with D possibly TRBD1 on 5 matching bases. Germline CDR1 reads DFQATT; CDR2 reads SNEGSKA (reference sequence). V gave up 6 bases and J gave up 6 bases, with 20 bases separating them. The CDR3 is 15 amino acids. This chain's CDR3 is CSASEDGGVDEKLFF. Here the CDR3 DNA reads TGCAGTGCAAGCGAGGATGGGGGAGTCGATGAAAAACTGTTTTTT.

This clonotype counts as medium-sized. The chain uses TRBV5-5 and TRBJ2-1, with D perhaps TRBD2 (5 bases). CDR1 is SGHKS and CDR2 is YYEKEE in the germline V gene (reference sequence). This CDR3 region has 15 residues. V shed 6 bases and J shed 3 bases, with 16 bases lying between them. CDR3 DNA: TGTGCCAGCATCCTCGGGGTTGGAGTCTACAATGAGCAGTTCTTC. As protein: CASILGVGVYNEQFF.

Ten or more counts support this clonotype. This chain uses TRBV9 with TRBJ2-1, with D tentatively TRBD1 (5 bases). The V gene's germline CDR1 is SGDLS and CDR2 YYNGEE. The CDR3 has 15 amino acids. The V end lost 0 bases, the J end lost 0 bases, and 7 bases lay between the germline ends. The CDR3 DNA reads TGTGCCAGCAGCGTAGCTCAGGGCTCCTACAATGAGCAGTTCTTC. It codes for CASSVAQGSYNEQFF.

In this sample, this clonotype is medium-sized. This chain joins TRBV2 and TRBJ1-5; 10 nucleotides line up with TRBD1. Germline assignment: CDR1 SNHLY and CDR2 FYNNEI. The V and J ends lost 0 bases and 3 bases, in that order; junction bases with no gene match: 2. The CDR3 contains 16 residues. CDR3 sequence: CASSEADRGPNQPQHF. CDR3 in DNA: TGTGCCAGCAGTGAAGCCGACAGGGGGCCCAATCAGCCCCAGCATTTT.

This clonotype came up many times. The chain has TRBV4-2 and TRBJ1-1; D may be TRBD1 (6 bases). CDR3 length: 15 amino acids. V was clipped by 4 bases and J by 1 base, with 13 bases between them. Germline lookup yields CDR1 LGHNA and CDR2 YNFKEQ. The CDR3 reads CASSPSRGSNTEAFF. The CDR3 nucleotides are TGTGCCAGCAGCCCCTCCAGGGGTTCGAACACTGAAGCTTTCTTT.

Sample share makes this clonotype medium-sized. The J gene is TRBJ1-2, the V gene TRBV7-2, with 8 nucleotides matching TRBD1. This CDR3 region has 14 residues. The V and J ends lost 3 bases and 6 bases, in that order; junction bases with no gene match: 6. The germline V gene encodes CDR1 SGHTA and CDR2 FQGNSA. CDR3: CASSFWTGTHGYTF. CDR3 DNA: TGTGCCAGCAGCTTCTGGACAGGGACGCATGGCTACACCTTC.

This clonotype is labeled as large. The genes are TRBV7-9 and TRBJ2-3; 11 positions match TRBD2. The CDR3 runs 17 residues. The germline V gene encodes CDR1 SEHNR and CDR2 FQNEAQ (reference sequence). Germline trimming cut 3 bases from V and 3 bases from J; bases unmatched to any gene: 8. The chain's CDR3 is CASSFGTSGLGTDTQYF. The CDR3 DNA reads TGTGCCAGCAGCTTCGGGACTAGCGGACTAGGGACAGATACGCAGTATTTT.

This clonotype turned up a few times. The rearrangement uses TRBV29-1 and TRBJ1-1; tentatively, D is TRBD1 (6 bases). CDR3 length: 14 amino acids. In germline, CDR1 is SQVTM, CDR2 ANQGSEA. Trimming removed 4 bases from V and 3 bases from J, with 15 bases in between. The DNA of the CDR3 is TGCAGCGTTGTGGGAACAGGGAGGCACACTGAAGCTTTCTTT. As protein: CSVVGTGRHTEAFF.

The sample holds a few counts of this clonotype. The V and J genes are TRBV2 and TRBJ2-1; possibly TRBD1 for D (5 bases). The CDR3 contains 14 residues. The germline V and J ends were trimmed by 8 bases and 7 bases, with 18 bases remaining between them. Germline V gene data show CDR1 as SNHLY and CDR2 as FYNNEI. This chain's CDR3 is CASEDSTLKNEQFF. The CDR3 DNA follows: TGTGCCAGCGAAGACAGCACGCTAAAAAATGAGCAGTTCTTC. Combining the CDR3 with reference TRBV2 and TRBJ2-1 gives the whole variable domain EPEVTQTPSHQVTQMGQEVILRCVPISNHLYFYWYRQILGQKVEFLVSFYNNEISEKSEIFDDQFSVERPDGSNFTLKIRSTKLEDSAMYFCASEDSTLKNEQFFGPGTRLTVL.

Ten or more counts support this clonotype. The chain uses TRBV30 and TRBJ1-5, with TRBD1 matching over 8 bases. The CDR3 contains 13 residues. V dropped 3 bases and J dropped 8; count of bases not matched to a gene: 6. Germline CDR1 is GTSNPN and CDR2 is SVGIG (reference sequence). In DNA form, the CDR3 reads TGTGCCTGGAGGAGACAGGGGCTGGAGCCCCAGCATTTT. Amino acids: CAWRRQGLEPQHF.

Ten or more counts support this clonotype. The rearrangement uses TRBV20-1 and TRBJ2-5; 9 bases line up with TRBD1. V dropped 0 bases and J dropped 4; count of bases not matched to a gene: 9. Germline V lookup: CDR1 DFQATT, CDR2 SNEGSKA (reference sequence). The CDR3 sequence is 16 residues long. In nucleotides, the CDR3 is TGCAGTGCTAGAGATCGCGACAGGGGGAGAGGAGAGACCCAGTACTTC. This gives the protein CSARDRDRGRGETQYF.

This clonotype was counted ten times or more. The chain recombines TRBV4-3 with TRBJ2-1; D is possibly TRBD1 or TRBD2 (5 bases each). Germline V gene sequence: CDR1 LGHNA, CDR2 YSLEER. The V end was cut by 4 bases, the J end by 9 bases, with 19 bases between. CDR3 length: 15 amino acids. The CDR3, as DNA: TGCGCCAGCAGCCCCCTACACGGGCCGGGGCCTGAGCAGTTCTTC. This encodes CASSPLHGPGPEQFF.